This entry lists 4 T cell receptor beta chains sequenced from one sample in a study of blood T cell repertoires in COVID-19. Profiled with immunoSEQ multiplex PCR; TCRdb holds only in-frame clones, not every one. The table includes some 43,000 clones, approximately 80% detected once. The sample consisted of peripheral blood. All receptors derive from a woman aged 55-75 years with acute or convalescent COVID-19.

This clone was seen more than once but under ten times. The chain uses TRBV19 and TRBJ1-5, with D possibly TRBD1 on 6 matching bases. V was cut by 3 bases and J by 4 bases, with 10 bases left in between. Germline-derived CDR1 and CDR2 are LNHDA and SQIVND (reference sequence). The CDR3 is made up of 14 amino acids. The CDR3 is CASSILGANQPQHF. In DNA, the CDR3 is TGTGCCAGTAGTATCTTGGGGGCGAATCAGCCCCAGCATTTT.

This clone showed up just a few times. The chain is built from TRBV30 and TRBJ1-1; D unclear. Looked up from germline, CDR1 is GTSNPN and CDR2 is SVGIG (reference sequence). Trimming left V 0 bases short and J 3 bases short, with 8 bases between. This CDR3 contains 13 residues. The chain's CDR3 is CAWSVHGDTEAFF. For the CDR3, the DNA is TGTGCCTGGAGTGTACACGGAGACACTGAAGCTTTCTTT.

The V call is TRBV5-5, the J call TRBJ1-6; D remains unclear. V was cut by 0 bases and J by 8 bases, with 12 bases left in between. The CDR3 has 15 residues. Germline lookup yields CDR1 SGHKS and CDR2 YYEKEE (reference sequence). CDR3 protein: CASSLGLEEDSPLHF. The CDR3 DNA follows: TGTGCCAGCAGCTTGGGTCTAGAGGAAGATTCACCCCTCCACTTT.

CDR3 DNA sequence: TGTGCCAGCAGTATGGGAGGGACAGGTCATTCACCCCTCCACTTT. This encodes CASSMGGTGHSPLHF. The V call is TRBV6-5, the J call TRBJ1-6, with 8 positions matching TRBD1. This CDR3 is built from 15 residues. V was pared by 5 bases and J by 8 bases, with 8 bases of the junction left unmatched. Germline-derived CDR1 and CDR2 are MNHEY and SVGAGI.